This T cell receptor (beta chain) was obtained from a study of response to subunit inactivated influenza vaccine. MiXCR, applied by TCRdb to the RT-PCR reads, yields one record per CDR3 protein. The sample has roughly 570,000 distinct CDR3 sequences, around 15% seen once. On this clonotype: Its antigen is currently unknown.

The CDR3 consists of 14 residues. V lost 7 bases and J lost 5, with 15 bases in between. Per germline, CDR1 MNHEY and CDR2 SVGEGT. General study findings and limits: T cells newly recruited by each seasonal influenza vaccination are few, the authors suggested.

The origin of this receptor is a man between 45 and 60 years old who received an inactivated influenza vaccine. V usage is TRBV6-2 or TRBV6-3 and J usage is TRBJ2-1; possible D gene TRBD2, 6 bases. This specimen consisted of PBMCs from blood, obtained approximately 13 days after vaccination. DNA for the CDR3: TGTGCCAGCAAGGGAGGTAGGGGCCACAATGAGCAGTTCTTC. Amino acid sequence: CASKGGRGHNEQFF.